This is a list of T cell receptor beta chains from one sample in a study of blood T cell repertoires in COVID-19. The repertoire was sequenced with immunoSEQ multiplex PCR; TCRdb's copy has only in-frame clones and lacks some. Found here are fewer than 150,000 clones, 88% of them singletons; the top ten hold around 26%. Sequencing was done on a sample of peripheral blood. Receptor source: a human donor in a cohort sampled during active COVID-19. Each CDR3 is given with its conserved first and last residue. The D gene is left open where the match is weak. A clone size is listed for some rows: how often the clone was seen (once, few, many), or a class if it is expanded.

D gene: NA
J gene: TRBJ1-2
V gene: TRBV28
clone size: NA
CDR3 protein: CASLPGHPQKGYTF
CDR3 DNA: TGTGCCAGCTTACCGGGACATCCTCAGAAGGGCTACACCTTC

D gene: TRBD2
J gene: TRBJ2-7
V gene: TRBV4-2
clone size: NA
CDR3 protein: CASSPAATSGGFSEQYF
CDR3 DNA: TGTGCCAGCAGCCCAGCCGCGACTAGCGGGGGCTTTAGCGAGCAGTACTTC

D gene: NA
J gene: TRBJ2-2
V gene: TRBV5-6
clone size: NA
CDR3 protein: CASIPSGQGGTGELFF
CDR3 DNA: TGTGCCAGCATCCCCTCTGGGCAGGGTGGGACCGGGGAGCTGTTTTTT

D gene: TRBD2
J gene: TRBJ2-5
V gene: TRBV5-1
clone size: NA
CDR3 protein: CASSLGVAGVGETQYF
CDR3 DNA: TGCGCCAGCAGCTTGGGAGTAGCGGGGGTAGGAGAGACCCAGTACTTC

D gene: NA
J gene: TRBJ2-5
V gene: TRBV7-9
clone size: NA
CDR3 protein: CASSPQIHPETQYF
CDR3 DNA: TGTGCCAGCAGCCCCCAGATTCATCCAGAGACCCAGTACTTC

D gene: NA
J gene: TRBJ2-7
V gene: TRBV5-6
clone size: NA
CDR3 protein: CASSREYEQYF
CDR3 DNA: TGTGCCAGCAGCCGGGAGTACGAGCAGTACTTC

D gene: TRBD1
J gene: TRBJ2-7
V gene: TRBV6-5
clone size: NA
CDR3 protein: CASSPWDRPYEQYF
CDR3 DNA: TGTGCCAGCAGTCCATGGGACAGGCCCTACGAGCAGTACTTC

D gene: NA
J gene: TRBJ1-6
V gene: TRBV7-8
clone size: NA
CDR3 protein: CASSFNRVNSPLHF
CDR3 DNA: TGTGCCAGCAGCTTCAACAGGGTCAATTCACCCCTCCACTTT

D gene: NA
J gene: TRBJ2-5
V gene: TRBV6-5
clone size: NA
CDR3 protein: CASSYFRGGETQYF
CDR3 DNA: TGTGCCAGCAGTTATTTCCGGGGAGGAGAGACCCAGTACTTC

D gene: TRBD1
J gene: TRBJ2-7
V gene: TRBV4-1
clone size: NA
CDR3 protein: CASSQRGTGAYEQYF
CDR3 DNA: TGCGCCAGCAGCCAGAGAGGGACAGGGGCCTACGAGCAGTACTTC

D gene: TRBD1
J gene: TRBJ1-1
V gene: TRBV7-9
clone size: few
CDR3 protein: CASSLQGQGTEAFF
CDR3 DNA: TGTGCCAGCAGCTTACAGGGACAGGGGACTGAAGCTTTCTTT

D gene: NA
J gene: TRBJ1-1
V gene: TRBV9
clone size: NA
CDR3 protein: CASSPNVEMNTEAFF
CDR3 DNA: TGTGCCAGCAGCCCTAATGTCGAAATGAACACTGAAGCTTTCTTT

D gene: NA
J gene: TRBJ1-5
V gene: TRBV12-3/TRBV12-4
clone size: NA
CDR3 protein: CASSYRDHQPQHF
CDR3 DNA: TGTGCCAGCAGCTACAGGGACCATCAGCCCCAGCATTTT

D gene: TRBD1
J gene: TRBJ1-1
V gene: TRBV12-3/TRBV12-4
clone size: NA
CDR3 protein: CASSPTGAPQAFF
CDR3 DNA: TGTGCCAGCAGTCCCACAGGGGCACCTCAAGCTTTCTTT

D gene: NA
J gene: TRBJ2-2
V gene: TRBV3-1/TRBV3-2
clone size: NA
CDR3 protein: CASSPPGGELFF
CDR3 DNA: TGTGCCAGCAGCCCTCCGGGCGGGGAGCTGTTTTTT

D gene: TRBD1
J gene: TRBJ2-2
V gene: TRBV27
clone size: few
CDR3 protein: CASSLDGQGTGELFF
CDR3 DNA: TGTGCCAGCAGTTTAGACGGACAGGGAACCGGGGAGCTGTTTTTT

D gene: NA
J gene: TRBJ1-2
V gene: TRBV13
clone size: NA
CDR3 protein: CASSSETRNYGYTF
CDR3 DNA: TGTGCCAGCAGCTCCGAAACCCGGAACTATGGCTACACCTTC

D gene: NA
J gene: TRBJ1-3
V gene: TRBV6-5
clone size: once
CDR3 protein: CASSQISGNTIYF
CDR3 DNA: TGTGCCAGCAGTCAGATTTCTGGAAACACCATATATTTT

D gene: NA
J gene: TRBJ2-3
V gene: TRBV27
clone size: NA
CDR3 protein: CASSLWTTLGTDTQYF
CDR3 DNA: TGTGCCAGCAGTTTATGGACTACCCTCGGCACAGATACGCAGTATTTT

D gene: TRBD1
J gene: TRBJ2-7
V gene: TRBV2
clone size: NA
CDR3 protein: CASAGQGTPYEQYF
CDR3 DNA: TGTGCCAGCGCGGGACAGGGGACCCCCTACGAGCAGTACTTC

D gene: TRBD1
J gene: TRBJ1-6
V gene: TRBV6-4
clone size: NA
CDR3 protein: CASRKDRAGSPLHF
CDR3 DNA: TGTGCCAGCAGGAAGGACAGGGCTGGATCACCCCTCCACTTT

D gene: TRBD1
J gene: TRBJ2-7
V gene: TRBV5-6
clone size: NA
CDR3 protein: CASSFGSGTGTYEQYF
CDR3 DNA: TGTGCCAGCAGCTTCGGCTCGGGGACAGGGACCTACGAGCAGTACTTC

D gene: NA
J gene: TRBJ2-2
V gene: TRBV5-5
clone size: NA
CDR3 protein: CASSRTGELFF
CDR3 DNA: TGTGCCAGCAGCCGCACCGGGGAGCTGTTTTTT

D gene: NA
J gene: TRBJ1-5
V gene: TRBV18
clone size: NA
CDR3 protein: CASSLRDNQPQHF
CDR3 DNA: TGTGCCAGCTCACTCAGGGACAATCAGCCCCAGCATTTT

D gene: NA
J gene: TRBJ1-1
V gene: TRBV6-5
clone size: NA
CDR3 protein: CASSYSWGGNTEAFF
CDR3 DNA: TGTGCCAGCAGTTACTCCTGGGGAGGAAACACTGAAGCTTTCTTT

D gene: NA
J gene: TRBJ2-7
V gene: TRBV20-1
clone size: NA
CDR3 protein: CSASPTGVEQYF
CDR3 DNA: TGCAGTGCTAGTCCCACGGGGGTCGAGCAGTACTTC

D gene: NA
J gene: TRBJ2-1
V gene: TRBV27
clone size: NA
CDR3 protein: CASSLSITYNEQFF
CDR3 DNA: TGTGCCAGCAGTTTATCTATAACCTACAATGAGCAGTTCTTC

D gene: NA
J gene: TRBJ2-5
V gene: TRBV9
clone size: NA
CDR3 protein: CASSPPGTHQETQYF
CDR3 DNA: TGTGCCAGCAGCCCTCCCGGGACTCACCAAGAGACCCAGTACTTC

D gene: TRBD2
J gene: TRBJ2-1
V gene: TRBV5-4
clone size: NA
CDR3 protein: CASSVTSGGVNEQFF
CDR3 DNA: TGTGCCAGCAGCGTCACTAGCGGGGGGGTCAATGAGCAGTTCTTC

D gene: TRBD1
J gene: TRBJ1-2
V gene: TRBV5-1
clone size: once
CDR3 protein: CASSLGQGKGYTF
CDR3 DNA: TGCGCCAGCAGCTTGGGACAGGGTAAAGGCTACACCTTC

D gene: TRBD1
J gene: TRBJ2-7
V gene: TRBV18
clone size: NA
CDR3 protein: CASSPGQVYEQYF
CDR3 DNA: TGTGCCAGCTCACCGGGACAGGTCTACGAGCAGTACTTC

D gene: TRBD1
J gene: TRBJ2-7
V gene: TRBV11-3
clone size: NA
CDR3 protein: CASSYRTGRSYEQYF
CDR3 DNA: TGTGCCAGCAGCTACCGGACAGGGAGGTCCTACGAGCAGTACTTC

D gene: NA
J gene: TRBJ1-5
V gene: TRBV18
clone size: NA
CDR3 protein: CASSPRRGDQPQHF
CDR3 DNA: TGTGCCAGCTCACCCAGGCGGGGCGATCAGCCCCAGCATTTT

D gene: NA
J gene: TRBJ2-1
V gene: TRBV3-1/TRBV3-2
clone size: NA
CDR3 protein: CASSLYMATGDRMANEQFF
CDR3 DNA: TGTGCCAGCAGCCTTTATATGGCGACAGGAGACCGGATGGCCAATGAGCAGTTCTTC

D gene: NA
J gene: TRBJ2-7
V gene: TRBV4-1
clone size: NA
CDR3 protein: CASSEGQSSYEQYF
CDR3 DNA: TGCGCCAGCAGCGAGGGTCAAAGCTCCTACGAGCAGTACTTC

D gene: TRBD1
J gene: TRBJ2-7
V gene: TRBV10-3
clone size: NA
CDR3 protein: CAIRWDRAPYEQYF
CDR3 DNA: TGTGCCATCAGATGGGACAGGGCCCCCTACGAGCAGTACTTC

D gene: TRBD1
J gene: TRBJ2-7
V gene: TRBV5-1
clone size: NA
CDR3 protein: CASSLGWDSPQGYEQYF
CDR3 DNA: TGCGCCAGCAGCTTGGGGTGGGACAGCCCTCAGGGGTACGAGCAGTACTTC

D gene: NA
J gene: TRBJ1-2
V gene: TRBV18
clone size: NA
CDR3 protein: CASSPPAGGPYGYTF
CDR3 DNA: TGTGCCAGCTCACCACCGGCGGGGGGCCCCTATGGCTACACCTTC

D gene: NA
J gene: TRBJ2-7
V gene: TRBV7-6
clone size: NA
CDR3 protein: CASSLAGGDFTYEQYF
CDR3 DNA: TGTGCCAGCAGCTTAGCCGGCGGGGACTTTACCTACGAGCAGTACTTC

D gene: NA
J gene: TRBJ2-4
V gene: TRBV9
clone size: NA
CDR3 protein: CASGDNIQYF
CDR3 DNA: TGTGCCAGCGGAGACAACATTCAGTACTTC

D gene: TRBD1
J gene: TRBJ2-7
V gene: TRBV6-2/TRBV6-3
clone size: NA
CDR3 protein: CASSYRDRGEQYF
CDR3 DNA: TGTGCCAGCAGTTACCGCGACAGGGGCGAGCAGTACTTC

D gene: NA
J gene: TRBJ2-3
V gene: TRBV18
clone size: NA
CDR3 protein: CASSPPQGGTDTQYF
CDR3 DNA: TGTGCCAGCTCACCACCCCAGGGCGGAACAGATACGCAGTATTTT

D gene: NA
J gene: TRBJ1-5
V gene: TRBV7-8
clone size: NA
CDR3 protein: CASSLGSAGKRPQHF
CDR3 DNA: TGTGCCAGCAGCTTAGGTTCGGCAGGGAAACGACCCCAGCATTTT

D gene: TRBD2
J gene: TRBJ2-1
V gene: TRBV9
clone size: once
CDR3 protein: CASGSGALWEEQFF
CDR3 DNA: TGTGCCAGCGGGAGCGGGGCCTTATGGGAAGAGCAGTTCTTC

D gene: NA
J gene: TRBJ1-5
V gene: TRBV6-1
clone size: NA
CDR3 protein: CASSEGGRRQPQHF
CDR3 DNA: TGTGCCAGCAGTGAGGGGGGACGGCGTCAGCCCCAGCATTTT

D gene: NA
J gene: TRBJ2-7
V gene: TRBV7-9
clone size: NA
CDR3 protein: CASSRDTSYEQYF
CDR3 DNA: TGTGCCAGCAGCCGGGACACCTCCTACGAGCAGTACTTC

D gene: TRBD1
J gene: TRBJ1-3
V gene: TRBV3-1/TRBV3-2
clone size: few
CDR3 protein: CASSQDRAGGSGNTIYF
CDR3 DNA: TGTGCCAGCAGCCAAGATCGGGCAGGGGGCTCCGGAAACACCATATATTTT

D gene: TRBD1
J gene: TRBJ1-1
V gene: TRBV11-2
clone size: NA
CDR3 protein: CASSRTGLNTEAFF
CDR3 DNA: TGTGCCAGCAGCCGGACAGGGCTCAACACTGAAGCTTTCTTT

D gene: TRBD1
J gene: TRBJ1-4
V gene: TRBV18
clone size: NA
CDR3 protein: CASSPPRDRDSTNEKLFF
CDR3 DNA: TGTGCCAGCTCACCCCCACGGGACAGAGATTCAACTAATGAAAAACTGTTTTTT

D gene: NA
J gene: TRBJ1-4
V gene: TRBV19
clone size: NA
CDR3 protein: CASSTTDRNEKLFF
CDR3 DNA: TGTGCCAGTAGTACTACCGACAGGAATGAAAAACTGTTTTTT

D gene: NA
J gene: TRBJ1-2
V gene: TRBV5-4
clone size: few
CDR3 protein: CASSHRQSYGYTF
CDR3 DNA: TGTGCCAGCAGCCATAGACAGAGCTATGGCTACACCTTC